The clone carrying this TCR beta chain was recorded at least ten times. The antigen remains unidentified. The data derive from a study of T cell repertoires in cytomegalovirus infection. At the level of the study: It was the public TCR beta signatures that indicated both CMV infection and matching HLA type.

In TCRdb, the reads were re-called with MiXCR into one record per CDR3 protein. The data hold hundreds of thousands of distinct CDR3 sequences, with around a tenth observed a single time. V was pared by 5 bases and J by 6 bases, with 11 bases between. Germline-derived CDR1 and CDR2 are SGHVS and FNYEAQ. CDR3 length: 12 residues. Study-wide findings and caveats: Cumulative frequency (of public TCR beta family members) identified carriers of CMV plus the relevant HLA. CMV-specific TCR beta clonotypes restricted by HLA-C were the ones dominating the ex vivo response.

The sample was PBMCs. The receptor was derived from a human donor in good health (CMV status not recorded). Some clones in this sample may be carry-over from other donors' samples. The gene calls are TRBV7-6 and TRBJ2-7; possible D gene TRBD2, 6 bases. CDR3 DNA sequence: TGTGCCAGCAGCCGAACCGGGGGCGAGCAGTACTTC. Translating it yields CASSRTGGEQYF.